The clone carrying this T cell receptor (beta chain) showed up just a few times. V dropped 0 bases and J dropped 9 bases, with 16 bases sitting between them. Per the germline V gene, CDR1 is SGDLS and CDR2 is YYNGEE. The CDR3 has 15 residues. This entry belongs to a study of blood T cell repertoires in COVID-19. The overall study: Material from acute and convalescent COVID-19 was sourced from the United States, Italy and Spain. T cells, B-cell-depleted T cells, or PBMCs supplied cDNA or gDNA.

The participants were between roughly 18 and 100 years old and came from 20 to 30 US areas. Profiled with immunoSEQ multiplex PCR; TCRdb holds only in-frame clones, not every one. This table holds roughly 190,000 clones, about 85% found once. The TCR sequence derives from a woman in her 40s in a cohort exposed to, infected with or recovered from COVID-19 (not recorded which). The chain links TRBV9 to TRBJ2-1; TRBD2 is a possible D gene (5 bases). The sequencing input was PBMCs or T cells enriched from blood (not recorded which). Here the CDR3 DNA reads TGTGCCAGCAGCGTAGCGGCTAGCCCTGCCCGTGAGCAGTTCTTC. Translation gives CASSVAASPAREQFF.